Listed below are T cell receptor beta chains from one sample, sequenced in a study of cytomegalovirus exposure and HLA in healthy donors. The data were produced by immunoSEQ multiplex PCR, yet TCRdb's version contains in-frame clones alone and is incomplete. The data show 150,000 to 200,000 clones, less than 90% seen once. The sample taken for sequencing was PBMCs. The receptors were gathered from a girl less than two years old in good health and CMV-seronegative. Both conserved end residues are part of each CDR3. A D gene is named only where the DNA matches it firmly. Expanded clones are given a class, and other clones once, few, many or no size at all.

cdr3_nt: TGTGCCACCAGCAGAGGGGACAGGGCCGACGAGCAGTACTTC
cdr3_aa: CATSRGDRADEQYF
d_call: TRBD1
j_call: TRBJ2-7
v_call: TRBV15
clone_size: NA

cdr3_nt: TGTGCCTGGTCCGACAGTAGCTCTGGGGCCAACGTCCTGACTTTC
cdr3_aa: CAWSDSSSGANVLTF
d_call: NA
j_call: TRBJ2-6
v_call: TRBV30
clone_size: NA

cdr3_nt: TGTGCCAGCAGCTTACAGGAGGCTAACTCCTACGAGCAGTACTTC
cdr3_aa: CASSLQEANSYEQYF
d_call: NA
j_call: TRBJ2-7
v_call: TRBV7-9
clone_size: few

cdr3_nt: TGCGCCAGCAGCCAAGATGGGACAGTGGATCAGCCCCAGCATTTT
cdr3_aa: CASSQDGTVDQPQHF
d_call: TRBD1
j_call: TRBJ1-5
v_call: TRBV4-1
clone_size: once

cdr3_nt: TGCGCCAGCAGCCGGCCCGCACAGGGGATGAGCACCGGGGAGCTGTTTTTT
cdr3_aa: CASSRPAQGMSTGELFF
d_call: TRBD1
j_call: TRBJ2-2
v_call: TRBV4-1
clone_size: few

cdr3_nt: TGTGCCAGCAGTCGGGATACAGACGAGCAGTTCTTC
cdr3_aa: CASSRDTDEQFF
d_call: NA
j_call: TRBJ2-1
v_call: TRBV2
clone_size: NA

cdr3_nt: TGTGCCAGCAGTTACGGAGCGGGGCAAGATACGCAGTATTTT
cdr3_aa: CASSYGAGQDTQYF
d_call: TRBD2
j_call: TRBJ2-3
v_call: TRBV6-5
clone_size: NA

cdr3_nt: TGCGCCAGCAGCTTGGACGCGGTACGAGGCTACACCTTC
cdr3_aa: CASSLDAVRGYTF
d_call: NA
j_call: TRBJ1-2
v_call: TRBV5-1
clone_size: NA

cdr3_nt: TGTGCCAGCAGTGAATGGGACAGGGGATGGTCTGAAGCTTTCTTT
cdr3_aa: CASSEWDRGWSEAFF
d_call: TRBD1
j_call: TRBJ1-1
v_call: TRBV25-1
clone_size: NA

cdr3_nt: TGTGCCAGCAGCTTAAGCGGGGGCACAGATACGCAGTATTTT
cdr3_aa: CASSLSGGTDTQYF
d_call: NA
j_call: TRBJ2-3
v_call: TRBV7-3
clone_size: NA

cdr3_nt: TGTGCCAGCAGGGGCGGGAATGAAAAACTGTTTTTT
cdr3_aa: CASRGGNEKLFF
d_call: NA
j_call: TRBJ1-4
v_call: TRBV7-9
clone_size: NA

cdr3_nt: TGCAGCGTTGCTCGCAGGCTAAGTGACGAGCAGTACTTC
cdr3_aa: CSVARRLSDEQYF
d_call: NA
j_call: TRBJ2-7
v_call: TRBV29-1
clone_size: once

cdr3_nt: TGTGCCTGGAAAGTGTCCGCCGGGACCTACGAGCAGTACTTC
cdr3_aa: CAWKVSAGTYEQYF
d_call: NA
j_call: TRBJ2-7
v_call: TRBV30
clone_size: NA

cdr3_nt: TGTGCCAGCAGCTTAGGCGCTCTAGGGCAGTTCTTC
cdr3_aa: CASSLGALGQFF
d_call: NA
j_call: TRBJ2-1
v_call: TRBV7-9
clone_size: NA

cdr3_nt: TGTGCCAGCTCACCAGGGGCAATGAACACTGAAGCTTTCTTT
cdr3_aa: CASSPGAMNTEAFF
d_call: NA
j_call: TRBJ1-1
v_call: TRBV18
clone_size: NA

cdr3_nt: TGCGCCAGCAGCTTGGGGACTAGCGGTCCTGAGACCCAGTACTTC
cdr3_aa: CASSLGTSGPETQYF
d_call: TRBD2
j_call: TRBJ2-5
v_call: TRBV5-1
clone_size: NA

cdr3_nt: TGTGCCAGCAGCAAAGACAGGAACTATGGCTACACCTTC
cdr3_aa: CASSKDRNYGYTF
d_call: NA
j_call: TRBJ1-2
v_call: TRBV7-9
clone_size: NA

cdr3_nt: TGTGCCAGCAGCTTAGCCAGACAGGGAAACACTGAAGCTTTCTTT
cdr3_aa: CASSLARQGNTEAFF
d_call: TRBD1
j_call: TRBJ1-1
v_call: TRBV7-9
clone_size: NA

cdr3_nt: TGTGCCAGCAGTTCAACCTTTAGCGGGAGAGGGTTATGTGAGCAGTTCTTC
cdr3_aa: CASSSTFSGRGLCEQFF
d_call: TRBD2
j_call: TRBJ2-1
v_call: TRBV27
clone_size: NA

cdr3_nt: TGTGCCTGGACTAGCGGGAGGGCCGAGCAGTACTTC
cdr3_aa: CAWTSGRAEQYF
d_call: TRBD2
j_call: TRBJ2-7
v_call: TRBV30
clone_size: once

cdr3_nt: TGCGCCAGCAGCCAAGCGGCCCCTAGCGGGGGGATAAACAATGAGCAGTTCTTC
cdr3_aa: CASSQAAPSGGINNEQFF
d_call: TRBD2
j_call: TRBJ2-1
v_call: TRBV4-1
clone_size: NA

cdr3_nt: TGCGCCAGCAGTGAGTCTGGCCAACCCCGCGAAGCTTTCTTT
cdr3_aa: CASSESGQPREAFF
d_call: NA
j_call: TRBJ1-1
v_call: TRBV10-1
clone_size: once

cdr3_nt: TGCGCCAGCATCCCGCTAGCGGGATCGCGGGAGCAGTACTTC
cdr3_aa: CASIPLAGSREQYF
d_call: TRBD2
j_call: TRBJ2-7
v_call: TRBV5-1
clone_size: NA

cdr3_nt: TGTGCCGACTCCGGGACTAGCGGGACAGATACGCAGTATTTT
cdr3_aa: CADSGTSGTDTQYF
d_call: TRBD2
j_call: TRBJ2-3
v_call: TRBV7-9
clone_size: NA

cdr3_nt: TGTGCCAGTGCCTCAGCAAGGGTAGGGGGCTCTGGAAACACCATATATTTT
cdr3_aa: CASASARVGGSGNTIYF
d_call: NA
j_call: TRBJ1-3
v_call: TRBV27
clone_size: NA

cdr3_nt: TGTGCCTGGAGTGAGGCGGAGCGGCTGAACACTGAAGCTTTCTTT
cdr3_aa: CAWSEAERLNTEAFF
d_call: NA
j_call: TRBJ1-1
v_call: TRBV30
clone_size: NA

cdr3_nt: TGCGCCAGCAGCATCGGACAGAAAAACACTGAAGCTTTCTTT
cdr3_aa: CASSIGQKNTEAFF
d_call: NA
j_call: TRBJ1-1
v_call: TRBV5-1
clone_size: NA

cdr3_nt: TGTGCCAGCAGTTACTCCTACCGGGACAGCACCTACGAGCAGTACTTC
cdr3_aa: CASSYSYRDSTYEQYF
d_call: TRBD1
j_call: TRBJ2-7
v_call: TRBV6-6
clone_size: NA

cdr3_nt: TGTGCCAGTAGTATTAGGTGGGGGACAGGGAGCACAGATACGCAGTATTTT
cdr3_aa: CASSIRWGTGSTDTQYF
d_call: TRBD1
j_call: TRBJ2-3
v_call: TRBV19
clone_size: NA

cdr3_nt: TGTGCCTGGAGTACAGGGACAGGGGGGGGGCCCCAGCATTTT
cdr3_aa: CAWSTGTGGGPQHF
d_call: TRBD1
j_call: TRBJ1-5
v_call: TRBV30
clone_size: NA

cdr3_nt: TGTGCCAGCAGTCTCCGGGACAGGGGATACGAGCAGTACTTC
cdr3_aa: CASSLRDRGYEQYF
d_call: TRBD1
j_call: TRBJ2-7
v_call: TRBV28
clone_size: NA

cdr3_nt: TGCGCCAGCAGCCAAGTTGGGCAGGGTATCTACGAGCAGTACTTC
cdr3_aa: CASSQVGQGIYEQYF
d_call: NA
j_call: TRBJ2-7
v_call: TRBV4-3
clone_size: once

cdr3_nt: TGTTCCAGCAGCTTTTCCCTCTACGAGCAGTACTTC
cdr3_aa: CSSSFSLYEQYF
d_call: NA
j_call: TRBJ2-7
v_call: TRBV7-9
clone_size: NA

cdr3_nt: TGTGCCAGCAGTGAGCAGGGGAAGAGGTATGGCTACACCTTC
cdr3_aa: CASSEQGKRYGYTF
d_call: NA
j_call: TRBJ1-2
v_call: TRBV2
clone_size: once

cdr3_nt: TGCGCCAGCAGCCAACCACAAGAGACCCAGTACTTC
cdr3_aa: CASSQPQETQYF
d_call: NA
j_call: TRBJ2-5
v_call: TRBV4-1
clone_size: NA

cdr3_nt: TGTGCCAGCAGACGGACTAGCGGGGGGGCATGGGAGACCCAGTACTTC
cdr3_aa: CASRRTSGGAWETQYF
d_call: TRBD2
j_call: TRBJ2-5
v_call: TRBV7-8
clone_size: once

cdr3_nt: TGCGCCAGCAGCATCACCGGACTTATCACCTACGAGCAGTACTTC
cdr3_aa: CASSITGLITYEQYF
d_call: NA
j_call: TRBJ2-7
v_call: TRBV5-1
clone_size: NA

cdr3_nt: TGCGCCAGCAGCCAAGTGGGGACTAGATCCTACGAGCAGTACTTC
cdr3_aa: CASSQVGTRSYEQYF
d_call: TRBD2
j_call: TRBJ2-7
v_call: TRBV4-1
clone_size: NA

cdr3_nt: TGTGCCAGCAGTTACTCGACAGGGGGCGCCGAAAAACTGTTTTTT
cdr3_aa: CASSYSTGGAEKLFF
d_call: TRBD1
j_call: TRBJ1-4
v_call: TRBV6-6
clone_size: NA

cdr3_nt: TGTGCCAGCAGCTTACAGGGGGCCCCCTACGAGCAGTACTTC
cdr3_aa: CASSLQGAPYEQYF
d_call: TRBD1
j_call: TRBJ2-7
v_call: TRBV5-6
clone_size: NA

cdr3_nt: TGTGCCAGCAGCTTAGCTCGCGGGGGGGGCCTCTACGAGCAGTACTTC
cdr3_aa: CASSLARGGGLYEQYF
d_call: TRBD2
j_call: TRBJ2-7
v_call: TRBV7-6
clone_size: NA